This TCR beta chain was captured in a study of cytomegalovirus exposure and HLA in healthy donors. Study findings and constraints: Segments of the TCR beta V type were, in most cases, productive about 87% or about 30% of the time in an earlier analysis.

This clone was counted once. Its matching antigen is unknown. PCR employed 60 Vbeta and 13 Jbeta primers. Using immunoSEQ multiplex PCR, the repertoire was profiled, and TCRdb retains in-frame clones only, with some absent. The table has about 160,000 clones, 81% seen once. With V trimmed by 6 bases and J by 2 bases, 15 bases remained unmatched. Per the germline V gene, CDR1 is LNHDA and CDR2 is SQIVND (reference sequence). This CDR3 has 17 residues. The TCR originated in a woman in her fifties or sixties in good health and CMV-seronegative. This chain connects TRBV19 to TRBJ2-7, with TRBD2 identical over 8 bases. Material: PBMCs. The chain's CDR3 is CASSSTSGGPKTYEQYF. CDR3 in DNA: TGTGCCAGTAGCTCAACTAGCGGCGGTCCAAAAACCTACGAGCAGTACTTC. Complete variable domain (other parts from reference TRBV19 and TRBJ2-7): DGGITQSPKYLFRKEGQNVTLSCEQNLNHDAMYWYRQDPGQGLRLIYYSQIVNDFQKGDIAEGYSVSREKKESFPLTVTSAQKNPTAFYLCASSSTSGGPKTYEQYFGPGTRLTVT.